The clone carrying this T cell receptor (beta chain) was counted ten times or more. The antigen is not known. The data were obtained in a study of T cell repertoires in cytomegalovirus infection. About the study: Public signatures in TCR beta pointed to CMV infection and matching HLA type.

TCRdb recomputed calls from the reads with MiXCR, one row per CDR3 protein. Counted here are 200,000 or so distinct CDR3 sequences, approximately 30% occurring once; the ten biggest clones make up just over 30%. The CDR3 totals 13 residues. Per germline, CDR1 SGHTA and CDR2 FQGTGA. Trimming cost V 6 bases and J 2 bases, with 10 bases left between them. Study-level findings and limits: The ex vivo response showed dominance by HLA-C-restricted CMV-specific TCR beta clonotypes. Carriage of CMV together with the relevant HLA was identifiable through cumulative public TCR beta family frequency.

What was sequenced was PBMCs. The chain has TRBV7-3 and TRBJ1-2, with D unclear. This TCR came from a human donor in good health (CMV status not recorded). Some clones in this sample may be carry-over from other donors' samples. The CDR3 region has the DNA TGTGCCAGCAGTCCTTCCGGGAACTATGGCTACACCTTC. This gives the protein CASSPSGNYGYTF.